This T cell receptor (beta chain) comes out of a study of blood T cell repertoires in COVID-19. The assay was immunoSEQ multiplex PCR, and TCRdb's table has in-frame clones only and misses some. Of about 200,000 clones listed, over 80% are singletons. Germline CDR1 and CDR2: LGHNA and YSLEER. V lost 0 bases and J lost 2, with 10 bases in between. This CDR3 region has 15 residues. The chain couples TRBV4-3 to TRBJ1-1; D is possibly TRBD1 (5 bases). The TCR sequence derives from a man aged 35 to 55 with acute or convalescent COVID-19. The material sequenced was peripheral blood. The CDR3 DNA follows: TGCGCCAGCAGCCAAGATGTCAGGGTAAACACTGAAGCTTTCTTT. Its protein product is CASSQDVRVNTEAFF.